Listed here is a single T cell receptor (beta chain). This specimen comes from a study of blood T cell repertoires in COVID-19. Participant ages covered about 18 to 89 years across about two dozen US areas. V was trimmed by 3 bases and J by 5 bases, leaving 13 bases between them. The CDR3 consists of 14 residues. The germline gives CDR1 SEHNR, CDR2 FQNEAQ (reference sequence). TCRdb's copy holds only in-frame clones and misses some; the assay was immunoSEQ multiplex PCR. Here the sample spans fewer than 500,000 clones, approximately 90% being singletons. The chain uses TRBV7-9 and TRBJ2-5, with D perhaps matching TRBD1 (5 bases). This clonotype was obtained from a woman between 18 and 29 years old who had recovered from COVID-19. The sequenced sample was PBMCs or T cells enriched from blood (not recorded which). Here the CDR3 DNA reads TGTGCCAGCAGCTTTATAGGGGCAACGGAGACCCAGTACTTC. This sequence encodes CASSFIGATETQYF.